This T cell receptor beta chain stems from a study of cytomegalovirus exposure and HLA in healthy donors. Study-wide results and limits: Reported results showed that the classifier diagnosed cytomegalovirus status with high specificity and sensitivity. Usually a TCR sequence was rare, but some public TCRs were found in many donors.

Remarks on this clone: Its antigen remains unidentified.

PCR used 60 Vbeta primers and 13 Jbeta primers. Using immunoSEQ multiplex PCR, the repertoire was profiled, and TCRdb retains in-frame clones only, with some absent. The repertoire consists of about 160,000 clones, with approximately 80% occurring once and the leading ten covering about 1.5%. Specimen: PBMCs. The TCR sequence derives from a woman aged 25 to 39 in good health and CMV-seronegative.

This CDR3 is CASSVDSAVSGYGYTF. In DNA form, the CDR3 reads TGTGCCAGCAGCGTAGACTCGGCGGTCTCGGGCTATGGCTACACCTTC. The chain carries TRBV9 and TRBJ1-2; D remains ambiguous. This CDR3 region has 16 residues. With 0 bases removed from V and 4 bases from J, the gap between germline ends came to 16 bases. Per germline, CDR1 SGDLS and CDR2 YYNGEE.